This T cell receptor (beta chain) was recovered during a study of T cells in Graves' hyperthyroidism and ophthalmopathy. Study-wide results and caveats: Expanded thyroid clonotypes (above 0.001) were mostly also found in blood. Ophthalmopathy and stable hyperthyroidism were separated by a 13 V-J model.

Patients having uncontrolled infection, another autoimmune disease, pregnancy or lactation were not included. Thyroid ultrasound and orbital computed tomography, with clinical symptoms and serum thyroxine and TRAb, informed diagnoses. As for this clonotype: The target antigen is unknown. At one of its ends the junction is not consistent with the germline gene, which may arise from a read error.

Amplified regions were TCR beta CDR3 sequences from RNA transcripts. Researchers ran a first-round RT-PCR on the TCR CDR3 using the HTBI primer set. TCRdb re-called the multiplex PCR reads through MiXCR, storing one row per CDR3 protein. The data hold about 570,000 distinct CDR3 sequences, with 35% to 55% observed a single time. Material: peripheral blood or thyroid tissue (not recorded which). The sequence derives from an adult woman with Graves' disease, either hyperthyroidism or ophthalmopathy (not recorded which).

CDR3 DNA sequence: TGCGCCAGCAGCCAGGTCCGGGACCGTGCTGGCTACACCTTC. It specifies CASSQVRDRAGYTF. The rearrangement links TRBV7-2 to TRBJ1-2, with a tentative D call TRBD1 (5 bases). This CDR3 has 14 residues. Per germline, CDR1 SGHTA and CDR2 FQGNSA. Together with reference TRBV7-2 and TRBJ1-2, the CDR3 gives the full variable domain: GAGVSQSPSNKVTEKGKDVELRCDPISGHTALYWYRQSLGQGLEFLIYFQGNSAPDKSGLPSDRFSAERTGGSVSTLTIQRTQQEDSAVYLCASSQVRDRAGYTFGSGTRLTVV.